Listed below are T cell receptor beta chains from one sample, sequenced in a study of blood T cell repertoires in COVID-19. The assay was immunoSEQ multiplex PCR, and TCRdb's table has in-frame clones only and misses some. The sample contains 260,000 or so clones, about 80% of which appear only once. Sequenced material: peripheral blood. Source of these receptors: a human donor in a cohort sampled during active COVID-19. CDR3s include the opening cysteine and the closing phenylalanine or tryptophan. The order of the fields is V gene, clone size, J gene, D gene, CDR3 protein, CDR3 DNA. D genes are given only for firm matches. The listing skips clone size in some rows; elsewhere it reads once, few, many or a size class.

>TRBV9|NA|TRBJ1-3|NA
CASSVAGGPGNTIYF
TGTGCCAGCAGCGTAGCCGGGGGGCCTGGAAACACCATATATTTT
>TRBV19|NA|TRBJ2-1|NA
CASSIRGPNNEQFF
TGTGCCAGTAGTATAAGAGGGCCCAATAATGAGCAGTTCTTC
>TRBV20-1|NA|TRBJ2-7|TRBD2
CSASAGVWPYEQYF
TGCAGTGCTAGTGCGGGGGTTTGGCCCTACGAGCAGTACTTC
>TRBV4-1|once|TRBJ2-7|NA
CASSQPGTSSYEQYF
TGCGCCAGCAGCCAACCCGGGACTTCCTCCTACGAGCAGTACTTC
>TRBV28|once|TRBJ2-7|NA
CASSRPGNEQYF
TGTGCCAGCAGCCGCCCGGGTAACGAGCAGTACTTC
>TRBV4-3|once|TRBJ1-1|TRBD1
CASSRFQGVVNTEAFF
TGCGCCAGCAGCCGTTTTCAGGGGGTGGTGAACACTGAAGCTTTCTTT
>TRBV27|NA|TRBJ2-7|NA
CASSFTQARGSYEQYF
TGTGCCAGCAGTTTTACCCAGGCCCGGGGGTCCTACGAGCAGTACTTC
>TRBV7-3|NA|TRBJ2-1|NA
CASTISGSSYNEQFF
TGTGCCAGCACCATTAGCGGTAGCTCCTACAATGAGCAGTTCTTC
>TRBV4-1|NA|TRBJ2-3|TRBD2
CASSHGREKLAGGGHTQYF
TGCGCCAGCAGCCACGGGCGGGAAAAACTAGCGGGAGGGGGGCATACGCAGTATTTT
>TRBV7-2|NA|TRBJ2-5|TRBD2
CASSLLLAGRETQYF
TGTGCCAGCAGCTTATTACTAGCGGGAAGGGAGACCCAGTACTTC
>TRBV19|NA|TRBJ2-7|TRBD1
CASSLQGYSYEQYF
TGTGCCAGTAGTCTACAGGGGTACTCCTACGAGCAGTACTTC
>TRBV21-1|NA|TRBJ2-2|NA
CASSRREDTGELFF
TGTGCCAGCAGCAGGCGGGAGGACACCGGGGAGCTGTTTTTT
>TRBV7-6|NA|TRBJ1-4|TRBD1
CASSRTGSLNEKLFF
TGTGCCAGCAGTCGGACAGGGTCCCTTAATGAAAAACTGTTTTTT
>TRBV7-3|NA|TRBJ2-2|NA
CASSSNTGELFF
TGTGCCAGCAGCTCAAACACCGGGGAGCTGTTTTTT
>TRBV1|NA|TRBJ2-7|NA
CTSSSSHSYEQYF
TGCACCAGCAGCTCCTCCCACAGCTACGAGCAGTACTTC
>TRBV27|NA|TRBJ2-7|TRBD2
CASSSRLAGAYEQYF
TGTGCCAGCAGTTCAAGACTAGCGGGGGCCTACGAGCAGTACTTC
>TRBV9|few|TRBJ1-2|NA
CASSVEPGSYGYTF
TGTGCCAGCAGCGTAGAGCCGGGGAGCTATGGCTACACCTTC
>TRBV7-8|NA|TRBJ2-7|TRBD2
CASSLGPGLLEGYEQYF
TGTGCCAGCAGCTTAGGCCCGGGACTACTAGAGGGCTACGAGCAGTACTTC
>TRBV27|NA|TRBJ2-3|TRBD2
CASSRTSGGTDTQYF
TGTGCCAGCTCTAGGACTAGCGGGGGGACAGATACGCAGTATTTT
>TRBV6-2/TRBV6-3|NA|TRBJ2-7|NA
CASSYSRDILGEQYF
TGTGCCAGCAGTTACTCGAGAGACATACTGGGCGAGCAGTACTTC
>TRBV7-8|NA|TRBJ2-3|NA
CASSFPGAGESDTQYF
TGTGCCAGCAGCTTTCCGGGGGCGGGGGAGTCAGATACGCAGTATTTT
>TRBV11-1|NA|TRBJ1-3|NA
CASSTRSSSGNTIYF
TGTGCCAGCAGCACGCGGAGCAGCTCTGGAAACACCATATATTTT
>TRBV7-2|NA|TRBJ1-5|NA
CASSLGGQHNQPQHF
TGTGCCAGCAGCTTAGGAGGGCAGCACAATCAGCCCCAGCATTTT
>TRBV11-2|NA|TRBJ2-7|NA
CASRRLEGSYEQYF
TGTGCCAGCAGGAGGTTGGAGGGGTCCTACGAGCAGTACTTC
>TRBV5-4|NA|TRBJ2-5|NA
CASSLGGVQETQYF
TGTGCCAGCAGCTTGGGGGGGGTCCAAGAGACCCAGTACTTC
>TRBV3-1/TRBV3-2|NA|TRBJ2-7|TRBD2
CASSQVLAGGYEQYF
TGTGCCAGCAGCCAAGTGCTAGCGGGGGGTTACGAGCAGTACTTC
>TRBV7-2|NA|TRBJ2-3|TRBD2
CASSSGTSGTDTQYF
TGTGCCAGCAGTTCCGGGACTAGCGGCACAGATACGCAGTATTTT
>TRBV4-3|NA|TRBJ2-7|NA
CASSQDRAGYEQYF
TGCGCCAGCAGCCAAGACAGGGCCGGCTACGAGCAGTACTTC
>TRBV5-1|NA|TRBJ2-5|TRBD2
CASSLGQPGGQETQYF
TGCGCCAGCAGCTTGGGGCAACCGGGGGGGCAAGAGACCCAGTACTTC